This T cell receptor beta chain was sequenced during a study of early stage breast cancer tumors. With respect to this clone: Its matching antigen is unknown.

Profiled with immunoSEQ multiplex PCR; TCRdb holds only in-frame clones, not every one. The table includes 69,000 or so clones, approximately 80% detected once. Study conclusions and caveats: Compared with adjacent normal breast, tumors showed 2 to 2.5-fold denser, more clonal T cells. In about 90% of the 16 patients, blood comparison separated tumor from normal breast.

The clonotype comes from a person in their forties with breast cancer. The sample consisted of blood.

CDR3 amino acids: CASSLRDNEQFF. CDR3 sequence (DNA): TGTGCCAGCAGCTTGCGGGACAATGAGCAGTTCTTC. The gene calls are TRBV5-4 and TRBJ2-1; D call uncertain. Germline assignment: CDR1 SGHNT and CDR2 YYREEE (reference sequence). The germline V and J ends were trimmed by 1 base and 5 bases, with 4 bases remaining between them. This CDR3 comprises 12 residues. Supplemented by reference TRBV5-4 and TRBJ2-1, the full variable domain reads ETGVTQSPTHLIKTRGQQVTLRCSSQSGHNTVSWYQQALGQGPQFIFQYYREEENGRGNFPPRFSGLQFPNYSSELNVNALELDDSALYLCASSLRDNEQFFGPGTRLTVL.